These 10 T cell receptor beta chains came from one sample sequenced in a study of a mutant IDH1 vaccine in newly diagnosed glioma. The method was immunoSEQ multiplex PCR; TCRdb's version includes in-frame clones alone and lacks a portion of them. The sample shows about 67,000 clones, around four fifths of them seen only once. Time point specified: baseline, week 1 (first vaccination visit). Indicated treatment: pre-vaccination baseline after standard-of-care therapy. Sample: peripheral blood mononuclear cells (PBMCs), taken from a glioma patient treated with radiotherapy, temozolomide or both. All receptors come from a woman between 18 and 29 years old with glioma. Some clones in this sample may be carry-over from other donors' samples.

The rearrangement joins TRBV6-1 to TRBJ2-5; D call uncertain. From germline, CDR1 is MNHNS and CDR2 SASEGT. This CDR3 has 13 residues. Trimming left V 6 bases short and J 3 bases short, with 11 bases between. In DNA form, the CDR3 reads TGTGCCAGCAGGGTCTACGGAAAAGAGACCCAGTACTTC. This sequence encodes CASRVYGKETQYF.

The chain employs TRBV9 and TRBJ2-7; no definite D call. V gave up 0 bases and J gave up 2 bases, with 12 bases separating them. Germline V gene data show CDR1 as SGDLS and CDR2 as YYNGEE. The CDR3 has 15 residues. This CDR3 is CASSVGSAMTYEQYF. The CDR3 DNA follows: TGTGCCAGCAGCGTAGGGTCTGCCATGACCTACGAGCAGTACTTC.

The chain couples TRBV7-9 to TRBJ1-1; 9 positions agree with TRBD1. V was clipped by 5 bases and J by 3 bases; unmatched bases: 10. The CDR3 sequence is 16 residues long. Germline values: CDR1 SEHNR, CDR2 FQNEAQ (reference sequence). In DNA form, the CDR3 reads TGTGCCAGCAGCCCTCGACAGGGGGTTCGGGACACTGAAGCTTTCTTT. Its translation: CASSPRQGVRDTEAFF.

The genes are TRBV4-2 and TRBJ2-5, with D perhaps matching TRBD2 (5 bases). The CDR3 extends over 15 amino acids. The V gene lost 1 base and the J gene lost 1 base, with 10 bases spanning the gap. Germline CDR1 is LGHNA and CDR2 is YNFKEQ. This CDR3 is CASSQGGASQETQYF. Here the CDR3 DNA reads TGTGCCAGCAGCCAAGGGGGAGCTAGCCAAGAGACCCAGTACTTC.

V and J are TRBV19 and TRBJ2-3; D might be TRBD2 (6 bases). Trimming took 1 base from V and 1 from J, leaving 12 bases between them. CDR1 LNHDA and CDR2 SQIVND come from the germline V gene (reference sequence). This CDR3 region has 16 residues. The CDR3 sequence: CASSIAPGRGTDTQYF. The CDR3 nucleotides read TGTGCCAGTAGTATAGCGCCCGGGAGAGGCACAGATACGCAGTATTTT. Full variable domain (missing parts from reference TRBV19 and TRBJ2-3): DGGITQSPKYLFRKEGQNVTLSCEQNLNHDAMYWYRQDPGQGLRLIYYSQIVNDFQKGDIAEGYSVSREKKESFPLTVTSAQKNPTAFYLCASSIAPGRGTDTQYFGPGTRLTVL.

The chain carries TRBV11-2 and TRBJ1-2; 8 bases agree with TRBD1. The length of the CDR3 is 17 residues. Germline CDR1 and CDR2: SGHAT and FQNNGV. V lost 5 bases to trimming and J lost 2 bases; unmatched junction nucleotides: 13. The CDR3 DNA reads as TGTGCCAGCAGCCCCGCCCCAGGGGGCCAGTGGAACTATGGCTACACCTTC. It yields the protein CASSPAPGGQWNYGYTF.

Only a few counts were recorded for this clone. The chain uses TRBV7-9 and TRBJ1-3, with D tentatively TRBD1 (5 bases). From germline, CDR1 is SEHNR and CDR2 FQNEAQ (reference sequence). This CDR3 has 14 amino acids. Trimming left V 6 bases short and J 2 bases short, with 11 bases between. CDR3 sequence: CASSPGTAGNTIYF. The CDR3 nucleotides are TGTGCCAGCAGTCCAGGGACGGCTGGAAACACCATATATTTT.

The gene calls are TRBV27 and TRBJ1-1, with 8 positions matching TRBD1. This CDR3 comprises 18 residues. V lost 3 bases to trimming and J lost 5 bases; unmatched junction nucleotides: 17. Germline-derived CDR1 and CDR2 are MNHEY and SMNVEV (reference sequence). The chain's CDR3 is CASSFSVPPTGAETEAFF. In nucleotides, the CDR3 is TGTGCCAGCAGTTTCTCCGTTCCTCCGACAGGGGCGGAAACTGAAGCTTTCTTT.

The chain employs TRBV29-1 and TRBJ1-1; D is perhaps TRBD1 (5 bases). The CDR3 sequence is 12 residues long. Deletions cut 5 bases from V and 4 bases from J, with 11 bases between. CDR1 and CDR2 (germline): SQVTM, ANQGSEA. The CDR3 loop is CSVQGSITEAFF. The CDR3, as DNA: TGCAGCGTTCAGGGTAGCATCACTGAAGCTTTCTTT.

Here the CDR3 DNA reads TGCAGCGTTGCCTTGGGACAGGGGGCAGATCAGCCCCAGCATTTT. It codes for CSVALGQGADQPQHF. This chain joins TRBV29-1 and TRBJ1-5; 12 bases fit TRBD1. The CDR3 has 15 amino acids. The V gene's germline CDR1 is SQVTM and CDR2 ANQGSEA. With V trimmed by 4 bases and J by 5 bases, 6 bases remained unmatched. Together with reference TRBV29-1 and TRBJ1-5, the CDR3 gives the full variable domain: SAVISQKPSRDICQRGTSLTIQCQVDSQVTMMFWYRQQPGQSLTLIATANQGSEATYESGFVIDKFPISRPNLTFSTLTVSNMSPEDSSIYLCSVALGQGADQPQHFGDGTRLSIL.